This T cell receptor beta chain emerged from a study of monozygotic twins with inflammatory bowel disease. From 3,500 to 4,500 ng of total RNA, each TCR library was prepared. With the 5' RACE reads reprocessed, TCRdb shows one record per CDR3 protein and no DNA. The sample totals 150,000 or so distinct CDR3 sequences. The CDR3 runs 15 residues. CDR1 and CDR2 from the germline V gene are SGHTS and YDEGEE. The sequence came from a human donor with ulcerative colitis or Crohn's disease, or a healthy co-twin of an affected twin (not recorded which). The rearrangement joins TRBV5-8 to TRBJ2-7. The specimen was blood. The CDR3: CASSLNVVKDREQYF.